This entry lists 6 T cell receptor beta chains sequenced from one sample in a study of control samples from healthy donors and cancer patients. Clones were sequenced by immunoSEQ multiplex PCR, and TCRdb holds only the in-frame ones, with some missing. The sample has over 10,000 clones, around 94% seen once. Sequencing was carried out using PBMCs. These receptors came from an elderly man with lung cancer.

In its sample, this clone was seen a few times. The chain uses TRBV28 and TRBJ2-1, with 7 bases fitting TRBD2. Germline V lookup: CDR1 MDHEN, CDR2 SYDVKM. J was trimmed by 3 bases and V by 6 bases; bases with no gene match: 8. The CDR3 is made up of 15 amino acids. This CDR3 is CASRPPGLYYNEQFF. CDR3 coding DNA: TGTGCCAGCAGGCCACCGGGACTATACTACAATGAGCAGTTCTTC.

This rearrangement joins TRBV3-1 (or the pseudogene TRBV3-2) to TRBJ2-5, with a tentative D call TRBD2 (6 bases). CDR1 is LGHDT, CDR2 YNNKEL, per germline (reference sequence). The CDR3 is made up of 15 amino acids. Trimming removed 3 bases from V and 5 bases from J, with 16 bases in between. CDR3 amino acids: CASSQGVNGGETQYF. DNA of the CDR3: TGTGCCAGCAGCCAGGGTGTGAATGGGGGGGAGACCCAGTACTTC.

CDR3 loop: CASSLVLGQGPLEAFF. The CDR3 nucleotides are TGTGCCAGCAGCTTAGTCTTGGGACAGGGGCCCCTTGAGGCTTTCTTT. The rearrangement uses TRBV7-2 and TRBJ1-1, with 10 bases identical to TRBD1. This CDR3 comprises 16 residues. Germline CDR1 and CDR2: SGHTA and FQGNSA. V dropped 1 base and J dropped 11; count of bases not matched to a gene: 13.

The V call is TRBV4-2, the J call TRBJ2-1, with D tentatively TRBD2 (5 bases). The CDR3 covers 16 residues. CDR1 is LGHNA, CDR2 YNFKEQ, per germline. V dropped 0 bases and J dropped 0 bases, with 9 bases sitting between them. The CDR3 region is CASSQDGSASYNEQFF. The CDR3 DNA follows: TGTGCCAGCAGCCAAGACGGTAGCGCCTCCTACAATGAGCAGTTCTTC.

This sequence joins TRBV5-8 and TRBJ1-1; D possibly corresponds to TRBD1 (6 bases). Trimming removed 0 bases at V and 3 bases at J, with 18 bases between. The germline V gene has CDR1 SGHTS and CDR2 YDEGEE. The CDR3 spans 17 residues. For the CDR3, the DNA is TGTGCCAGCAGCTTGGGCCGGGGGGCAATAGGGTACACTGAAGCTTTCTTT. This gives the protein CASSLGRGAIGYTEAFF.

This sequence joins TRBV29-1 and TRBJ2-5, with D perhaps matching TRBD2 (5 bases). Looked up from germline, CDR1 is SQVTM and CDR2 is ANQGSEA. The CDR3 length is 12 residues. With 6 bases removed from V and 2 bases from J, the gap between germline ends came to 10 bases. CDR3 amino acids: CSVGRVQETQYF. The CDR3 nucleotides are TGCAGCGTGGGGAGAGTACAAGAGACCCAGTACTTC.